The text below deals with one T cell receptor beta chain. Its cognate antigen is unknown. These data belong to a study of cytomegalovirus exposure and HLA in healthy donors. Study findings and constraints: The classifier reportedly diagnosed cytomegalovirus status with high specificity and sensitivity.

CDR3 length equals 12 residues. Germline CDR1 and CDR2: SGHRS and YFSETQ. The V and J ends lost 2 bases and 2 bases respectively, with 3 bases between them. Profiling relied on immunoSEQ multiplex PCR, and the TCRdb table lists in-frame clones only, not all of them. The sample has 150,000 to 200,000 clones, about 85% seen once. The chain combines TRBV5-1 with TRBJ2-3; D gene uncertain. The material sequenced was PBMCs. This clonotype was obtained from a young man in good health and CMV-seropositive. As DNA, the CDR3 is TGCGCCAGCAGCTTTAACACAGATACGCAGTATTTT. It yields the protein CASSFNTDTQYF.